The 6 T cell receptor beta chains below all came from one sample that was sequenced in a study of cytomegalovirus exposure and HLA in healthy donors. This PCR relied on a set of 60 Vbeta primers and 13 Jbeta primers. Assay used: immunoSEQ multiplex PCR; TCRdb lists only in-frame clones, some missing. The data show approximately 210,000 clones, with around 82% seen just once and about 1.7% held by the top ten. Sequenced input: PBMCs. Source of these receptors: a man younger than 35 in good health and CMV-seronegative.

The V and J genes are TRBV28 and TRBJ2-5; TRBD2 agrees at 8 bases. The CDR3 is made up of 15 amino acids. The germline V gene encodes CDR1 MDHEN and CDR2 SYDVKM. J lost 5 bases, V lost 9 bases, and 14 bases had no gene match. The CDR3 loop is CARDKAGVGGETQYF. The CDR3 DNA reads TGTGCCAGAGATAAAGCGGGGGTCGGGGGGGAGACCCAGTACTTC.

This rearrangement joins TRBV7-6 to TRBJ1-1; D possibly corresponds to TRBD1 (6 bases). Per germline, CDR1 SGHVS and CDR2 FNYEAQ. This CDR3 has 16 amino acids. The germline V and J ends were trimmed by 3 bases and 0 bases, with 14 bases remaining between them. The CDR3 DNA is TGTGCCAGCAGCTTCCGGACAGATTTCATGAACACTGAAGCTTTCTTT. This sequence encodes CASSFRTDFMNTEAFF. The variable domain in full, with the rest retrieved from reference TRBV7-6 and TRBJ1-1, is GAGVSQSPRYKVTKRGQDVALRCDPISGHVSLYWYRQALGQGPEFLTYFNYEAQQDKSGLPNDRFSAERPEGSISTLTIQRTEQRDSAMYRCASSFRTDFMNTEAFFGQGTRLTVV.

This clone was observed a handful of times. J is TRBJ2-2 and V is TRBV29-1; 7 bases fit TRBD1. The V gene end was trimmed by 6 bases and the J gene end by 7 bases; junction bases not matched to a gene: 5. The CDR3 totals 12 residues. Germline V gene sequence: CDR1 SQVTM, CDR2 ANQGSEA. DNA for the CDR3: TGCAGCGTCAGACAGGGTGGCGGGGAGCTGTTTTTT. Its protein product is CSVRQGGGELFF.

This chain connects TRBV6-5 to TRBJ2-4; D might be TRBD2 (6 bases). The CDR3 runs to 14 residues. CDR1 is MNHEY, CDR2 SVGAGI, per germline. Trimming took 2 bases from V and 5 from J, leaving 10 bases between them. The CDR3 region has the DNA TGTGCCAGCAGTTACAGTAGCGGTGAAAACATTCAGTACTTC. Protein sequence: CASSYSSGENIQYF.

The chain carries TRBV11-2 and TRBJ2-1, with 8 bases aligning to TRBD2. This CDR3 has 14 residues. Germline-derived CDR1 and CDR2 are SGHAT and FQNNGV. After removal of 6 bases from V and 7 bases from J, the junction contained 8 bases not matched to a gene. CDR3 amino acids: CASSPLAGRNEQFF. The CDR3 DNA follows: TGTGCCAGCAGTCCCTTAGCGGGAAGGAATGAGCAGTTCTTC.

The chain couples TRBV27 to TRBJ1-3, with 10 bases lining up with TRBD1. This CDR3 is 16 amino acids long. Germline V lookup: CDR1 MNHEY, CDR2 SMNVEV (reference sequence). V shed 4 bases and J 2 bases; nucleotides not matched to a gene: 5. CDR3 coding DNA: TGTGCCAGCAGTTCAGTTGGACAGGGGGCTGGAAACACCATATATTTT. Translated, it gives CASSSVGQGAGNTIYF.